These 8 T cell receptor beta chains share one sample of origin, sequenced in a study of T cell responses to AZD1222 COVID-19 vaccine. The data were produced by immunoSEQ multiplex PCR, yet TCRdb's version contains in-frame clones alone and is incomplete. The data show 50,000 to 70,000 clones, around 83% seen once. The input for sequencing was peripheral blood, taken on day 0 of MenACWY control vaccination. All receptors come from an adult in good health.

The chain carries TRBV5-1 and TRBJ1-1; tentatively, D is TRBD1 (6 bases). In germline, CDR1 is SGHRS, CDR2 YFSETQ. The CDR3 loop spans 14 amino acids. Trimming removed 4 bases from V and 0 bases from J, with 10 bases in between. The CDR3 sequence is CASSETGLNTEAFF. For the CDR3, the DNA is TGCGCCAGCAGCGAGACAGGCCTGAACACTGAAGCTTTCTTT.

The V gene is TRBV30, the J gene TRBJ1-2; unclear D gene. CDR3 length: 13 amino acids. CDR1 and CDR2 from the germline V gene are GTSNPN and SVGIG (reference sequence). V was trimmed by 7 bases and J by 7 bases, leaving 19 bases between them. CDR3 sequence: CASDPHRKGGYTF. Here the CDR3 DNA reads TGTGCCTCGGACCCTCACCGGAAAGGTGGCTACACCTTC.

This rearrangement joins TRBV5-1 to TRBJ1-2; 8 positions agree with TRBD1. Trimming removed 3 bases from V and 4 bases from J; junction bases left unmatched: 8. Per germline, CDR1 SGHRS and CDR2 YFSETQ. The CDR3 totals 15 residues. The DNA of the CDR3 is TGCGCCAGCAGCTCCAAGGGACAGGCCGGCTATGGCTACACCTTC. It is translated as CASSSKGQAGYGYTF.

This clone was observed a single time. The chain is built from TRBV5-1 and TRBJ2-5; D is undetermined. The CDR3 consists of 13 residues. Deletions cut 0 bases from V and 1 base from J, with 4 bases between. Germline CDR1 is SGHRS and CDR2 is YFSETQ. The CDR3 DNA sequence: TGCGCCAGCAGCTTGGATCCCCAAGAGACCCAGTACTTC. Amino acid sequence: CASSLDPQETQYF. The full variable domain, with the rest looked up from reference TRBV5-1 and TRBJ2-5, is KAGVTQTPRYLIKTRGQQVTLSCSPISGHRSVSWYQQTPGQGLQFLFEYFSETQRNKGNFPGRFSGRQFSNSRSEMNVSTLELGDSALYLCASSLDPQETQYFGPGTRLLVL.

The rearrangement uses TRBV11-2 and TRBJ1-2, with 9 bases that match TRBD1. The CDR3 covers 15 residues. Germline CDR1 is SGHAT and CDR2 is FQNNGV. V dropped 5 bases and J dropped 6; count of bases not matched to a gene: 10. The CDR3 bases are TGTGCCAGCAGCCCTCTCCGGGACAGGGAGGATGGCTACACCTTC. This codes for CASSPLRDREDGYTF.

The chain carries TRBV29-1 and TRBJ2-3; D not certain. CDR1 SQVTM and CDR2 ANQGSEA come from the germline V gene. This CDR3 comprises 14 residues. Deletions cut 1 base from V and 5 bases from J, with 13 bases between. The CDR3 DNA reads TGCAGCGTTGAAGTCCCGGACGGTGTAGATACGCAGTATTTT. Protein sequence: CSVEVPDGVDTQYF.

This sequence joins TRBV4-1 and TRBJ2-1; D unresolved. Trimming took off 0 bases at V and 0 bases at J, with 6 bases between the two ends. The CDR3 has 15 residues. Germline assignment: CDR1 MGHRA and CDR2 YSYEKL. CDR3 amino acids: CASSQDHDSYNEQFF. The DNA for the CDR3 is TGCGCCAGCAGCCAAGATCATGACTCCTACAATGAGCAGTTCTTC.

This clone was seen a single time. CDR3 bases: TGTGCCAGCAGGACCGGGCGGGAAGCTTTCTTT. Translation: CASRTGREAFF. The rearrangement links TRBV6-5 to TRBJ1-1; D remains ambiguous. This CDR3 has 11 residues. V lost 6 bases and J 8 bases, leaving 10 bases between the germline ends. CDR1 is MNHEY, CDR2 SVGAGI, per germline.